Shown below are 27 T cell receptor beta chains from a single sample sequenced in a study of tissue T cells after allogeneic stem cell transplantation. Method: immunoSEQ multiplex PCR; TCRdb's copy keeps in-frame clones and lacks some. The table shows almost 7,500 clones, with over 70% occurring only once. This sample comprised skin, obtained at autopsy. These receptors all stem from a male patient aged 60 or older with steroid-refractory graft-versus-host disease after an allogeneic stem cell transplant. A share of the T cells may be of graft donor origin.

V is TRBV30 and J is TRBJ1-2; maybe TRBD1 (5 bases). There are 14 residues in the CDR3. Per the germline V gene, CDR1 is GTSNPN and CDR2 is SVGIG (reference sequence). Deletions cut 1 base from V and 8 bases from J, with 17 bases between. DNA for the CDR3: TGTGCCTGGAGTGCGGGACGCCTTGGTGCAGGCTACACCTTC. It translates to CAWSAGRLGAGYTF.

This clone rates as medium-sized. This chain uses TRBV12-3 or TRBV12-4 with TRBJ1-1; no reliable D call. This CDR3 spans 13 amino acids. V was trimmed by 4 bases and J by 0 bases, leaving 6 bases between them. The CDR3 region has the DNA TGTGCCAGCAGTTACAGCATGAACACTGAAGCTTTCTTT. It encodes CASSYSMNTEAFF.

The V call is TRBV11-2, the J call TRBJ2-7, with a tentative D call TRBD1 (7 bases). Per germline, CDR1 SGHAT and CDR2 FQNNGV. Trimming pared 5 bases from V and 3 bases from J, leaving 20 bases between. The CDR3 has 16 residues. The CDR3 spells CASSGLTGRTNYEQYF. CDR3 DNA sequence: TGTGCCAGCAGCGGACTGACAGGGAGGACCAACTACGAGCAGTACTTC.

This chain joins TRBV7-2 and TRBJ1-2; unclear D gene. This CDR3 is 12 amino acids long. Germline CDR1 is SGHTA and CDR2 is FQGNSA. The V end was cut by 1 base, the J end by 7 bases, with 7 bases between. DNA of the CDR3: TGTGCCAGCAGCTTAGACGGTTCTGGCTACACCTTC. Translating it yields CASSLDGSGYTF.

The rearrangement uses TRBV7-9 and TRBJ2-3, with 11 bases that match TRBD2. Germline lookup yields CDR1 SEHNR and CDR2 FQNEAQ (reference sequence). The length of the CDR3 is 15 residues. J gave up 2 bases and V 6 bases, and 4 bases lay outside the gene matches. Here the CDR3 DNA reads TGTGCCAGCAGTCAGACTAGCGGGGACACAGATACGCAGTATTTT. Protein: CASSQTSGDTDTQYF.

This sequence joins TRBV29-1 and TRBJ2-3; perhaps D is TRBD1 or TRBD2 (5 bases each). There are 13 residues in the CDR3. Germline values: CDR1 SQVTM, CDR2 ANQGSEA. Trimming took off 5 bases at V and 2 bases at J, with 11 bases between the two ends. The CDR3 DNA sequence: TGCAGCGTTCCCGGGACGGTCACAGATACGCAGTATTTT. This sequence encodes CSVPGTVTDTQYF.

This clone was recorded only once. The chain employs TRBV7-3 and TRBJ2-1; the D gene is possibly TRBD1 (6 bases). Germline lookup yields CDR1 SGHTA and CDR2 FQGTGA. V lost 2 bases, J lost 1 base, and 9 bases lay in between. This CDR3 is built from 15 residues. The CDR3 DNA follows: TGTGCCAGCAGCTTATACCAGGGGTCCTACAATGAGCAGTTCTTC. Amino acid sequence: CASSLYQGSYNEQFF.

The CDR3 sequence is CASSLRNRGDTQYF. The CDR3 bases are TGTGCCAGCAGTTTACGAAATCGGGGAGATACGCAGTATTTT. The chain is built from TRBV27 and TRBJ2-3; perhaps TRBD2 as D (5 bases). The V gene's germline CDR1 is MNHEY and CDR2 SMNVEV (reference sequence). The CDR3 extends over 14 amino acids. The V end lost 2 bases, the J end lost 5 bases, and 11 bases lay between the germline ends.

The chain joins TRBV7-6 to TRBJ1-5, with D perhaps matching TRBD1 (5 bases). Germline assignment: CDR1 SGHVS and CDR2 FNYEAQ. The CDR3 extends over 20 amino acids. Trimming pared 6 bases from V and 0 bases from J, leaving 27 bases between. The CDR3 region is CASRLRSHGTAPYSNQPQHF. As DNA, the CDR3 is TGTGCCAGCAGACTTCGGTCCCACGGGACGGCTCCATATAGCAATCAGCCCCAGCATTTT.

V and J are TRBV7-9 and TRBJ2-1; D unclear. Germline lookup yields CDR1 SEHNR and CDR2 FQNEAQ (reference sequence). The CDR3 is 12 amino acids. Trimming pared 6 bases from V and 15 bases from J, leaving 18 bases between. CDR3 residues: CASSHARMVLFF. The CDR3 region has the DNA TGTGCCAGCAGTCACGCTCGAATGGTGCTGTTCTTC.

A note on this clone: One junction end does not reproduce the germline sequence, and a read error may be involved. Other DNA sequences of this sample code for an identical CDR3. The CDR3 protein is CASSQEGGTYEQYF. In nucleotides, the CDR3 is TGCGCCAGCAGCCAGGAGGGAGGAACCTACGAACAGTACTTC. The chain has TRBV5-1 and TRBJ2-7; perhaps TRBD2 as D (6 bases). The CDR3 has 14 amino acids. The germline gives CDR1 SGHRS, CDR2 YFSETQ.

The chain joins TRBV25-1 to TRBJ2-7; 7 positions match TRBD1. Germline V gene lookup returns CDR1 MGHDK and CDR2 SYGVNS. The V and J ends lost 4 bases and 5 bases, in that order; junction bases with no gene match: 2. The CDR3 sequence is 12 residues long. This CDR3 reads CASSVGQNEQYF. The CDR3 coding sequence is TGTGCCAGCAGTGTGGGACAGAACGAGCAGTACTTC.

This chain connects TRBV18 to TRBJ1-2; no firm D call. V shed 3 bases and J shed 0 bases, with 14 bases lying between them. Germline V CDR1 and CDR2: KGHSH, LQKENI. This CDR3 spans 16 amino acids. The CDR3 sequence: CASSPPIYQANYGYTF. The DNA of the CDR3 is TGTGCCAGCTCACCCCCTATCTACCAGGCTAACTATGGCTACACCTTC.

The rearrangement links TRBV14 to TRBJ1-2, with a weak D call TRBD1 (5 bases). V was shortened by 3 bases and J by 2 bases, with 10 bases between the two germline ends. Germline CDR1 and CDR2: SGHDN and FVKESK. This CDR3 spans 14 amino acids. The CDR3 bases are TGTGCCAGCAGCCAGGGACGGGGAAACTATGGCTACACCTTC. Its translation: CASSQGRGNYGYTF.

CDR3 DNA: TGTGCCAGCAGTGAGCCCATGAACACTGAAGCTTTCTTT. Its translation: CASSEPMNTEAFF. The chain uses TRBV6-1 and TRBJ1-1; no reliable D call. The V end lost 3 bases, the J end lost 0 bases, and 5 bases lay between the germline ends. Germline lookup yields CDR1 MNHNS and CDR2 SASEGT. CDR3 length: 13 amino acids.

This chain connects TRBV6-4 to TRBJ2-3; 10 nucleotides line up with TRBD2. Looked up from germline, CDR1 is MRHNA and CDR2 is SNTAGT. CDR3 length equals 15 residues. Losses at the gene ends were 10 bases for V and 2 bases for J; bases not matched to a gene: 9. CDR3 protein: CATSLAGALTDTQYF. The CDR3 DNA reads as TGTGCCACCTCCCTAGCGGGGGCTCTCACAGATACGCAGTATTTT.

This clone was observed a handful of times. This chain joins TRBV28 and TRBJ2-2; D unresolved. In germline, CDR1 is MDHEN, CDR2 SYDVKM. V was pared by 5 bases and J by 1 base, with 8 bases between. The CDR3 sequence is 14 residues long. The CDR3 nucleotides are TGTGCCAGCAGTCCACGACAGAACACCGGGGAGCTGTTTTTT. This translates into CASSPRQNTGELFF.

This chain uses TRBV7-3 with TRBJ2-2; weak D call: TRBD1 (6 bases). Germline V gene lookup returns CDR1 SGHTA and CDR2 FQGTGA. CDR3 length equals 14 residues. The germline V and J ends were trimmed by 5 bases and 4 bases, with 11 bases remaining between them. The CDR3 nucleotides are TGTGCCAGCAGCGCAGGGGCGCGCACCGGGGAGCTGTTTTTT. Translation: CASSAGARTGELFF.

This chain joins TRBV2 and TRBJ2-1, with D unclear. The V end lost 2 bases, the J end lost 4 bases, and 6 bases lay between the germline ends. The CDR3 consists of 13 residues. CDR1 is SNHLY and CDR2 is FYNNEI in the germline V gene. For the CDR3, the DNA is TGTGCCAGCAGTGAAAGACCATACAATGAGCAGTTCTTC. Protein product: CASSERPYNEQFF.

The chain recombines TRBV19 with TRBJ1-1; maybe TRBD1 (5 bases). This CDR3 is 13 amino acids long. Germline CDR1 and CDR2: LNHDA and SQIVND (reference sequence). Trimming took off 6 bases at V and 7 bases at J, with 15 bases between the two ends. The CDR3 loop is CASRPSGSGEAFF. CDR3 nucleotides: TGTGCCAGTAGACCCTCAGGGTCTGGTGAAGCTTTCTTT.

To note about this clone: At the DNA level, this CDR3 is encoded by other sequences in the same sample as well. The chain employs TRBV29-1 and TRBJ2-7; D might be TRBD2 (6 bases). The germline V and J ends were trimmed by 5 bases and 2 bases, with 13 bases remaining between them. CDR1 and CDR2 (germline): SQVTM, ANQGSEA. CDR3 length: 13 amino acids. CDR3 DNA: TGCAGCGTTCTCTCTCTAGCGACCTACGAGCAGTACTTC. Its translation is CSVLSLATYEQYF.

By sample fraction, this clone is large (0.1 to 1%). The chain links TRBV5-8 to TRBJ2-2; 7 nucleotides line up with TRBD2. Losses at the gene ends were 6 bases for V and 1 base for J; bases not matched to a gene: 6. Germline V CDR1 and CDR2: SGHTS, YDEGEE. The CDR3 totals 15 residues. CDR3 region: CASNRLALNTGELFF. In DNA, the CDR3 is TGTGCCAGCAACCGACTAGCTCTGAACACCGGGGAGCTGTTTTTT.

This clone appeared a few times. V is TRBV5-8 and J is TRBJ2-1; no reliable D call. Per the germline V gene, CDR1 is SGHTS and CDR2 is YDEGEE. This CDR3 has 13 residues. Trimming took 5 bases from V and 10 from J, leaving 16 bases between them. CDR3 sequence reads: CASRLLLASEQFF. Written as DNA, the CDR3 is TGTGCCAGCAGGCTCTTGTTGGCGTCGGAGCAGTTCTTC.

V is TRBV13 and J is TRBJ2-3; D is perhaps TRBD1 (6 bases). With 5 bases removed from V and 4 bases from J, the gap between germline ends came to 19 bases. CDR1 and CDR2 from the germline V gene are PRHDT and FYEKMQ (reference sequence). This CDR3 spans 16 amino acids. CDR3: CASSVGNRVSSDTQYF. The CDR3 DNA reads as TGTGCCAGCAGCGTGGGGAACAGGGTGTCTTCAGATACGCAGTATTTT.

The J gene is TRBJ2-2, the V gene TRBV10-3; D gene uncertain. In germline, CDR1 is ENHRY, CDR2 SYGVKD. Between the trimmed V and J ends, which lost 0 bases and 6 bases, there was a span of 5 bases. CDR3 size: 13 residues. DNA of the CDR3: TGTGCCATCAGTGAGTCTGGTTCCGGGGAGCTGTTTTTT. This codes for CAISESGSGELFF.

This clone was recorded a few times. V usage is TRBV7-9 and J usage is TRBJ2-7; D is unclear. Trimming shortened V by 10 bases and J by 4 bases, and 11 bases separated the two germline ends. Germline lookup yields CDR1 SEHNR and CDR2 FQNEAQ (reference sequence). The CDR3 runs to 11 residues. CDR3 sequence (DNA): TGTGCCACAAGTCGAGATTACGAGCAGTACTTC. Amino acid sequence: CATSRDYEQYF.

This chain uses TRBV2 with TRBJ1-3; the D is unclear. The CDR3 covers 16 residues. In germline, CDR1 is SNHLY, CDR2 FYNNEI. V lost 8 bases and J lost 0, with 17 bases in between. CDR3 nucleotides: TGTGCCAGCGCGAGTGAGATAGGTTTCTCTGGAAACACCATATATTTT. It yields the protein CASASEIGFSGNTIYF. The entire variable domain, with the rest obtained from reference TRBV2 and TRBJ1-3, is as follows: EPEVTQTPSHQVTQMGQEVILRCVPISNHLYFYWYRQILGQKVEFLVSFYNNEISEKSEIFDDQFSVERPDGSNFTLKIRSTKLEDSAMYFCASASEIGFSGNTIYFGEGSWLTVV.